These 32 T cell receptor beta chains were sequenced from one sample in a study of control samples from healthy donors and cancer patients. TCRdb's copy holds only in-frame clones and misses some; the assay was immunoSEQ multiplex PCR. The sample holds roughly 73,000 clones; approximately 92% are singletons and the top ten take 5.8%. Sequencing used blood. These receptors all come from a woman aged 60 to 75 in good health.

The chain is built from TRBV19 and TRBJ1-1; 7 bases map to TRBD1. This CDR3 has 14 residues. V shed 7 bases, J shed 1 base, and the junction held 6 bases outside the gene matches. Germline values: CDR1 LNHDA, CDR2 SQIVND (reference sequence). The CDR3: CASTQDRQNTEAFF. The CDR3 region has the DNA TGTGCCAGTACCCAGGACAGGCAGAACACTGAAGCTTTCTTT.

The chain couples TRBV11-2 to TRBJ1-1; TRBD1 might be the D (6 bases). Germline CDR1 is SGHAT and CDR2 is FQNNGV. The CDR3 length is 13 residues. V lost 0 bases to trimming and J lost 8 bases, with 10 bases between them. The CDR3 nucleotides are TGTGCCAGCAGCTTAGAGACAGGCGCCGAAGCTTTCTTT. Residues: CASSLETGAEAFF.

This clone was seen just once. This chain uses TRBV24-1 with TRBJ1-6, with D maybe TRBD1 (5 bases). The CDR3 runs 13 residues. V was pared by 5 bases and J by 9 bases, with 10 bases between. In germline, CDR1 is KGHDR, CDR2 SFDVKD. The CDR3 is CATSGGGGSPLHF. CDR3 DNA: TGTGCCACCAGTGGTGGTGGGGGTTCACCCCTCCACTTT.

The chain employs TRBV27 and TRBJ2-1; TRBD2 is a possible D gene (6 bases). Germline values: CDR1 MNHEY, CDR2 SMNVEV (reference sequence). Trimming removed 5 bases from V and 9 bases from J, with 20 bases in between. This CDR3 is 15 amino acids long. The CDR3 nucleotides are TGTGCCAGCAGTGCCCGGGACTTCGCAGGACGTGAGCAGTTCTTC. Encoded protein: CASSARDFAGREQFF.

The chain couples TRBV7-8 to TRBJ1-1, with unresolved D. Per the germline V gene, CDR1 is SGHVS and CDR2 is FQNEAQ. Deletions cut 2 bases from V and 5 bases from J, with 12 bases between. The CDR3 is 14 residues long. The chain's CDR3 is CASSLYGYGTEAFF. CDR3 nucleotides: TGTGCCAGCAGCTTATACGGGTACGGAACTGAAGCTTTCTTT. The full variable domain, rest sourced from reference TRBV7-8 and TRBJ1-1, is GAGVSQSPRYKVAKRGQDVALRCDPISGHVSLFWYQQALGQGPEFLTYFQNEAQLDKSGLPSDRFFAERPEGSVSTLKIQRTQQEDSAVYLCASSLYGYGTEAFFGQGTRLTVV.

The chain recombines TRBV11-3 with TRBJ2-7, with 10 bases identical to TRBD1. The length of the CDR3 is 14 residues. V lost 5 bases to trimming and J lost 6 bases; unmatched junction nucleotides: 7. Germline values: CDR1 SGHNT, CDR2 YENEEA. The CDR3 sequence is CASSLDRGLGEQYF. CDR3 nucleotides: TGTGCCAGCAGCCTTGACAGGGGGCTAGGCGAGCAGTACTTC.

V gene TRBV10-3 combines with J gene TRBJ2-5, with D tentatively TRBD2 (6 bases). Germline CDR1 reads ENHRY; CDR2 reads SYGVKD. The CDR3 contains 13 residues. V lost 4 bases, J lost 3 bases, and 9 bases lay in between. CDR3 nucleotide sequence: TGTGCCATCAGTGTCGGCGGGGAAGAGACCCAGTACTTC. Encoded protein: CAISVGGEETQYF.

The chain carries TRBV2 and TRBJ1-5, with D possibly TRBD1 on 5 matching bases. V dropped 4 bases and J dropped 5 bases, with 12 bases sitting between them. Germline-derived CDR1 and CDR2 are SNHLY and FYNNEI. The CDR3 has 14 residues. The CDR3 coding sequence is TGTGCCAGCAGTGGAGAGGCAGGGCATCAGCCCCAGCATTTT. Translating it yields CASSGEAGHQPQHF.

The chain uses TRBV10-2 and TRBJ2-5; 9 nucleotides agree with TRBD2. In germline, CDR1 is WSHSY, CDR2 SAAADI. The CDR3 contains 13 residues. The V gene end was trimmed by 4 bases and the J gene end by 5 bases; junction bases not matched to a gene: 2. The CDR3 region is CASSVAGGETQYF. DNA for the CDR3: TGCGCCAGCAGTGTGGCGGGGGGGGAGACCCAGTACTTC.

The chain is built from TRBV6-5 and TRBJ1-4; D remains ambiguous. Trimming took off 7 bases at V and 8 bases at J, with 20 bases between the two ends. This CDR3 contains 15 residues. Germline V lookup: CDR1 MNHEY, CDR2 SVGAGI. The CDR3 reads CASIARGGGGEKLFF. The DNA for the CDR3 is TGTGCCAGCATTGCTAGAGGCGGTGGCGGAGAAAAACTGTTTTTT.

The V gene is TRBV21-1, the J gene TRBJ2-1; the listed D gene, TRBD2, was not tested against the DNA. TRBV21-1 is a known pseudogene. CDR3 size: 16 residues. DNA for the CDR3: TGTGCCAGCAGCTCGAGATCTAGCTTTGAGGACAATGAGCAGTTCTTC. Translated: CASSSRSSFEDNEQFF.

This chain connects TRBV4-3 to TRBJ1-1; D is undetermined. Trimming took off 4 bases at V and 0 bases at J, with 9 bases between the two ends. The CDR3 is 14 amino acids. CDR1 LGHNA and CDR2 YSLEER come from the germline V gene. CDR3 coding DNA: TGCGCCAGCAGCCTCAGCGGGATGAACACTGAAGCTTTCTTT. Its protein product is CASSLSGMNTEAFF.

CDR3 sequence (DNA): TGTGCCAGCAGCTTATGGTCTGGCTCCTACAATGAGCAGTTCTTC. Translation: CASSLWSGSYNEQFF. The chain couples TRBV7-8 to TRBJ2-1; D remains ambiguous. CDR1 and CDR2 from the germline V gene are SGHVS and FQNEAQ. The CDR3 totals 15 residues. V was shortened by 2 bases and J by 0 bases, with 8 bases between the two germline ends. The whole variable domain, filled in from reference TRBV7-8 and TRBJ2-1, reads GAGVSQSPRYKVAKRGQDVALRCDPISGHVSLFWYQQALGQGPEFLTYFQNEAQLDKSGLPSDRFFAERPEGSVSTLKIQRTQQEDSAVYLCASSLWSGSYNEQFFGPGTRLTVL.

This CDR3 reads CASSLEYSNQPQHF. CDR3 DNA sequence: TGTGCCAGCAGTTTAGAATATAGCAATCAGCCCCAGCATTTT. The V and J genes are TRBV27 and TRBJ1-5; D gene ambiguous. Deletions cut 2 bases from V and 0 bases from J, with 5 bases between. The CDR3 covers 14 residues. The germline V gene encodes CDR1 MNHEY and CDR2 SMNVEV (reference sequence).

This clone was counted a single time. The V and J genes are TRBV5-4 and TRBJ2-3, with 12 bases fitting TRBD2. The V gene's germline CDR1 is SGHNT and CDR2 YYREEE (reference sequence). J was trimmed by 2 bases and V by 1 base; bases with no gene match: 5. The CDR3 totals 17 residues. CDR3 loop: CASSLYLAGGITDTQYF. The DNA of the CDR3 is TGTGCCAGCAGCTTGTATCTAGCGGGAGGGATCACAGATACGCAGTATTTT.

The J gene is TRBJ2-7, the V gene TRBV6-1; 7 positions agree with TRBD1. In germline, CDR1 is MNHNS, CDR2 SASEGT. V gave up 2 bases and J gave up 2 bases; unmatched junction bases: 12. The CDR3 contains 17 residues. The CDR3 nucleotides are TGTGCCAGCAGTGAAACCCTACCCCGGACAGGCGCCTACGAGCAGTACTTC. Protein: CASSETLPRTGAYEQYF.

The chain has TRBV7-2 and TRBJ2-1; 14 nucleotides match TRBD2. With V trimmed by 3 bases and J by 1 base, 8 bases remained unmatched. Germline V gene lookup returns CDR1 SGHTA and CDR2 FQGNSA. CDR3 length equals 19 residues. The CDR3 loop reads CASSFPSGLAGVSYNEQFF. As DNA, the CDR3 is TGTGCCAGCAGCTTCCCTTCGGGACTAGCGGGAGTATCCTACAATGAGCAGTTCTTC.

V gene TRBV7-2 combines with J gene TRBJ2-7, with D unresolved. V was shortened by 2 bases and J by 6 bases, with 5 bases between the two germline ends. CDR1 is SGHTA and CDR2 is FQGNSA in the germline V gene. CDR3 length: 11 amino acids. CDR3 loop: CASSLSREQYF. DNA for the CDR3: TGTGCCAGCAGCTTATCTCGCGAGCAGTACTTC.

The chain couples TRBV28 to TRBJ2-4, with TRBD1 identical over 9 bases. V was pared by 10 bases and J by 7 bases, with 5 bases of the junction left unmatched. Germline V gene data show CDR1 as MDHEN and CDR2 as SYDVKM. This CDR3 has 12 residues. The CDR3 loop reads CATIGQGNIQYF. CDR3 in DNA: TGTGCCACCATCGGACAGGGGAACATTCAGTACTTC.

This chain uses TRBV2 with TRBJ1-5; no clear D. Germline loops: CDR1 SNHLY, CDR2 FYNNEI. The CDR3 contains 15 residues. V was cut by 1 base and J by 3 bases, with 10 bases left in between. CDR3 loop: CASSEGQAPNQPQHF. For the CDR3, the DNA is TGTGCCAGCAGTGAAGGCCAAGCCCCCAATCAGCCCCAGCATTTT. Drawing the rest from reference TRBV2 and TRBJ1-5, the complete variable domain is EPEVTQTPSHQVTQMGQEVILRCVPISNHLYFYWYRQILGQKVEFLVSFYNNEISEKSEIFDDQFSVERPDGSNFTLKIRSTKLEDSAMYFCASSEGQAPNQPQHFGDGTRLSIL.

Written as DNA, the CDR3 is TGTGCCAGCAGTTTGGGGAGTGGCTACACCTTC. Protein sequence: CASSLGSGYTF. The chain uses TRBV12-3 or TRBV12-4 and TRBJ1-2, with D hard to call. The length of the CDR3 is 11 residues. Trimming took 3 bases from V and 7 from J, leaving 6 bases between them.

As regards this clone: A read error may account for a junction end that differs from germline. V is TRBV3-1 (or the pseudogene TRBV3-2) and J is TRBJ2-7, with 7 positions matching TRBD2. In germline, CDR1 is LGHDT, CDR2 YNNKEL (reference sequence). The CDR3 covers 12 residues. This CDR3 reads CASSQGSSSGLF. The DNA of the CDR3 is TGTGCCAGCAGCCAAGGGTCGTCTAGCGGTCTCTTC.

The chain uses TRBV5-1 and TRBJ2-3; D is ambiguous. V lost 4 bases, J lost 5 bases, and 8 bases lay in between. This CDR3 has 12 residues. From germline, CDR1 is SGHRS and CDR2 YFSETQ. CDR3 coding DNA: TGCGCCAGCAGCGCGGAAGGAGATACGCAGTATTTT. It yields the protein CASSAEGDTQYF.

J is TRBJ2-1 and V is TRBV30; no reliable D call. CDR3 size: 13 residues. V dropped 0 bases and J dropped 5 bases, with 8 bases sitting between them. The germline V gene has CDR1 GTSNPN and CDR2 SVGIG (reference sequence). DNA of the CDR3: TGTGCCTGGAGTGTTTACCCAAACAATGAGCAGTTCTTC. Its translation is CAWSVYPNNEQFF.

V is TRBV4-1 and J is TRBJ2-7, with D possibly TRBD1 on 6 matching bases. The germline CDR1 and CDR2 sequences are MGHRA and YSYEKL. The CDR3 consists of 15 residues. Deletions cut 0 bases from V and 2 bases from J, with 11 bases between. This chain's CDR3 is CASSQESAGAYEQYF. In DNA form, the CDR3 reads TGCGCCAGCAGCCAAGAGTCCGCAGGGGCCTACGAGCAGTACTTC.

The rearrangement uses TRBV7-9 and TRBJ2-5; 7 nucleotides align to TRBD2. CDR3 length: 15 amino acids. Germline V gene sequence: CDR1 SEHNR, CDR2 FQNEAQ (reference sequence). V shed 5 bases and J 5 bases; nucleotides not matched to a gene: 11. The CDR3 DNA is TGTGCCAGCAGCCCCAACATAGCGGGTTGGGAGACCCAGTACTTC. It translates to CASSPNIAGWETQYF.

The chain couples TRBV28 to TRBJ2-6; TRBD1 matches 7 bases. The CDR3 spans 15 residues. Germline-derived CDR1 and CDR2 are MDHEN and SYDVKM. J was trimmed by 2 bases and V by 2 bases; bases with no gene match: 0. CDR3 coding DNA: TGTGCCAGCAGTTTAGGGACAGCTGGGGCCAACGTCCTGACTTTC. As protein: CASSLGTAGANVLTF.

CDR3 amino acids: CASSYIPTSGKINEQFF. The DNA of the CDR3 is TGTGCCAGCAGTTACATACCGACTAGCGGGAAGATCAATGAGCAGTTCTTC. The chain employs TRBV27 and TRBJ2-1; the match to TRBD2 covers 11 bases. Germline assignment: CDR1 MNHEY and CDR2 SMNVEV (reference sequence). J was trimmed by 6 bases and V by 4 bases; bases with no gene match: 11. There are 17 residues in the CDR3.

This rearrangement joins TRBV11-3 to TRBJ2-1; 9 nucleotides line up with TRBD2. The CDR3 consists of 14 residues. Germline loops: CDR1 SGHNT, CDR2 YENEEA. V lost 3 bases and J lost 5; bases outside the gene matches: 2. The CDR3 coding sequence is TGTGCCAGCAGCTTGGGACTAGCTAACAATGAGCAGTTCTTC. Protein product: CASSLGLANNEQFF.

This clone has just one count. The J gene is TRBJ1-1, the V gene TRBV5-1; D is ambiguous. Trimming stripped 4 bases from V and 9 bases from J, with 16 bases between. CDR1 and CDR2 (germline): SGHRS, YFSETQ. The CDR3 runs to 13 residues. As DNA, the CDR3 is TGCGCCAGCAGCCAAATCCCAACAGCCAAAGCTTTCTTT. This gives the protein CASSQIPTAKAFF.

DNA for the CDR3: TGTGCCAGCGCTACGGACAGGGTGGGAAACACCATATATTTT. Amino acid sequence: CASATDRVGNTIYF. The V call is TRBV28, the J call TRBJ1-3; 8 bases are a match to TRBD1. CDR3 size: 14 residues. Germline V lookup: CDR1 MDHEN, CDR2 SYDVKM. The trim removed 8 bases at V and 4 bases at J, leaving 7 bases unmatched.

CDR3 DNA sequence: TGTGCCAGCAGCAGAGGGACTGGGGGGACCCAGTACTTC. Its translation is CASSRGTGGTQYF. The gene calls are TRBV7-2 and TRBJ2-5; TRBD2 might be the D (6 bases). CDR1 and CDR2 from the germline V gene are SGHTA and FQGNSA. V dropped 5 bases and J dropped 7 bases, with 14 bases sitting between them. The CDR3 contains 13 residues. Full variable domain (outside the CDR3, taken from reference TRBV7-2 and TRBJ2-5): GAGVSQSPSNKVTEKGKDVELRCDPISGHTALYWYRQSLGQGLEFLIYFQGNSAPDKSGLPSDRFSAERTGGSVSTLTIQRTQQEDSAVYLCASSRGTGGTQYFGPGTRLLVL.